These 28 T cell receptor beta chains came from one sample sequenced in a study of cytomegalovirus exposure and HLA in healthy donors. The PCR was carried out with 60 Vbeta primers and 13 Jbeta primers. Clones were sequenced by immunoSEQ multiplex PCR, and TCRdb holds only the in-frame ones, with some missing. The data show 150,000 to 200,000 clones, with 79% seen just once and under 4.5% held by the top ten. Sequencing input: PBMCs. The source of these receptors is a woman aged 25 to 39 in good health and CMV-seropositive.

This clone has just one count. This sequence joins TRBV7-6 and TRBJ2-1, with 9 bases that match TRBD1. The junction had 9 bases not matched to a gene; V was cut back by 2 bases and J by 7 bases. The CDR3 consists of 16 residues. Germline assignment: CDR1 SGHVS and CDR2 FNYEAQ. CDR3 sequence reads: CASSLLGAGQGNEQFF. The CDR3, as DNA: TGTGCCAGCAGCTTACTTGGGGCGGGACAGGGTAATGAGCAGTTCTTC.

V gene TRBV14 combines with J gene TRBJ2-1; TRBD2 agrees at 12 bases. Losses at the gene ends were 4 bases for V and 7 bases for J; bases not matched to a gene: 14. The CDR3 runs 18 residues. CDR1 SGHDN and CDR2 FVKESK come from the germline V gene. The CDR3 DNA sequence: TGTGCCAGCAGCCCGAGTAGGCTAGCGGGGGGGCCGAAAAATGAGCAGTTCTTC. Translation: CASSPSRLAGGPKNEQFF.

The V gene is TRBV2, the J gene TRBJ1-5, with D perhaps TRBD1 (6 bases). The CDR3 is 16 residues long. CDR1 is SNHLY, CDR2 FYNNEI, per germline. V lost 5 bases and J 0 bases, leaving 14 bases between the germline ends. As DNA, the CDR3 is TGTGCCAGCAGTCCGGGGACAACTTATAGCAATCAGCCCCAGCATTTT. This gives the protein CASSPGTTYSNQPQHF. The whole variable domain, remainder taken from reference TRBV2 and TRBJ1-5, is EPEVTQTPSHQVTQMGQEVILRCVPISNHLYFYWYRQILGQKVEFLVSFYNNEISEKSEIFDDQFSVERPDGSNFTLKIRSTKLEDSAMYFCASSPGTTYSNQPQHFGDGTRLSIL.

The chain recombines TRBV4-3 with TRBJ1-2; 9 bases are shared with TRBD1. This CDR3 comprises 15 residues. Germline V gene sequence: CDR1 LGHNA, CDR2 YSLEER. Trimming at V came to 2 bases and at J to 3 bases, leaving 4 bases not matched to a gene. CDR3 loop: CASSQYRGRDYGYTF. The CDR3 nucleotides read TGCGCCAGCAGCCAATACAGGGGGCGCGACTATGGCTACACCTTC.

This chain joins TRBV9 and TRBJ1-1; 9 bases agree with TRBD1. CDR3 length equals 15 residues. Germline assignment: CDR1 SGDLS and CDR2 YYNGEE. Trimming at V came to 3 bases and at J to 0 bases, leaving 3 bases not matched to a gene. The chain's CDR3 is CASSADRGLNTEAFF. The CDR3 DNA follows: TGTGCCAGCAGCGCGGACAGGGGATTGAACACTGAAGCTTTCTTT.

This rearrangement joins TRBV7-9 to TRBJ1-1; no clear D. The germline V gene encodes CDR1 SEHNR and CDR2 FQNEAQ (reference sequence). V was cut by 5 bases and J by 6 bases, with 10 bases left in between. CDR3 length equals 12 residues. CDR3 DNA sequence: TGTGCCAGCAGCCCAGGATTCTCTGAAGCTTTCTTT. This codes for CASSPGFSEAFF.

The chain has TRBV6-6 and TRBJ1-1, with a possible D match to TRBD1 (5 bases). The CDR3 covers 13 residues. V lost 2 bases and J 6 bases, leaving 10 bases between the germline ends. CDR1 is MNHNY, CDR2 SVGAGI, per germline (reference sequence). CDR3 coding DNA: TGTGCCAGCAGTTACACCGTGACAGCTGAAGCTTTCTTT. It yields the protein CASSYTVTAEAFF.

CDR3: CASSPYAPRLAENNEQFF. The DNA of the CDR3 is TGTGCCAGCTCACCATACGCCCCGCGGCTAGCTGAAAACAATGAGCAGTTCTTC. The V call is TRBV18, the J call TRBJ2-1; weak D call: TRBD2 (5 bases). There are 18 residues in the CDR3. V lost 2 bases, J lost 5 bases, and 22 bases lay in between. Germline lookup yields CDR1 KGHSH and CDR2 LQKENI.

CDR3 bases: TGCGCCAGCAGCACCGGGACAGGGTGGGATGGCTACACCTTC. Translated, it gives CASSTGTGWDGYTF. V gene TRBV5-1 combines with J gene TRBJ1-2; 9 bases are shared with TRBD1. V trimming: 4 bases; J trimming: 6 bases; junction bases outside the gene matches: 7. The V gene's germline CDR1 is SGHRS and CDR2 YFSETQ. The CDR3 is 14 amino acids.

J is TRBJ1-5 and V is TRBV2; no definite D call. Trimming cost V 11 bases and J 4 bases, with 24 bases left between them. The germline CDR1 and CDR2 sequences are SNHLY and FYNNEI. The CDR3 covers 16 residues. Here the CDR3 DNA reads TGTGCCGGACCGGTGCAGATAGGGAGGGTGAATCAGCCCCAGCATTTT. Its protein is CAGPVQIGRVNQPQHF.

This clone was found a few times. V usage is TRBV7-2 and J usage is TRBJ1-1; TRBD1 agrees at 9 bases. Germline CDR1 is SGHTA and CDR2 is FQGNSA. This CDR3 comprises 14 residues. J lost 5 bases, V lost 4 bases, and 5 bases had no gene match. CDR3 protein: CASSSTGGMTEAFF. The DNA of the CDR3 is TGTGCCAGCAGCTCGACAGGGGGAATGACTGAAGCTTTCTTT.

J is TRBJ2-2 and V is TRBV7-2; 7 bases fit TRBD1. This CDR3 region has 13 residues. J was trimmed by 3 bases and V by 6 bases; bases with no gene match: 1. Looked up from germline, CDR1 is SGHTA and CDR2 is FQGNSA. The CDR3 loop is CASRQGYTGELFF. CDR3 DNA: TGTGCCAGCAGACAGGGGTACACCGGGGAGCTGTTTTTT.

Concerning this clone: The junction departs from the called germline gene at one end, perhaps through a read error. The chain couples TRBV10-3 to TRBJ2-2, with TRBD2 matching 11 bases. The germline CDR1 and CDR2 sequences are ENHRY and SYGVKD. The CDR3 extends over 14 amino acids. DNA of the CDR3: TGTGCGATCAGTAGCGGGAGGGCCACCGGGGAGCTGTTTTTT. Amino acid sequence: CAISSGRATGELFF.

This chain joins TRBV12-5 and TRBJ2-5, with D uncertain. The germline CDR1 and CDR2 sequences are LGHNT and FRNRAP. The CDR3 has 12 amino acids. The V end was cut by 1 base, the J end by 3 bases, with 3 bases between. CDR3 amino acids: CASGLAEETQYF. In DNA, the CDR3 is TGTGCTAGTGGTTTGGCCGAAGAGACCCAGTACTTC.

V is TRBV29-1 and J is TRBJ2-7; the match to TRBD2 covers 7 bases. This CDR3 comprises 14 residues. From germline, CDR1 is SQVTM and CDR2 ANQGSEA. V dropped 3 bases and J dropped 3; count of bases not matched to a gene: 8. CDR3 sequence reads: CSVDSGGGSYEQYF. The CDR3 nucleotides are TGCAGCGTTGATAGCGGTGGCGGGAGCTACGAGCAGTACTTC.

V and J are TRBV6-5 and TRBJ1-3; D is ambiguous. This CDR3 region has 14 residues. CDR1 and CDR2 (germline): MNHEY, SVGAGI. The V end lost 6 bases, the J end lost 9 bases, and 18 bases lay between the germline ends. The CDR3 reads CASRADGRISTIYF. Written as DNA, the CDR3 is TGTGCCAGCAGAGCGGACGGGAGGATTAGCACCATATATTTT.

This clone has a handful of counts. The chain combines TRBV19 with TRBJ2-5; D uncertain. This CDR3 region has 13 residues. Germline V lookup: CDR1 LNHDA, CDR2 SQIVND (reference sequence). Trimming took 5 bases from V and 4 from J, leaving 11 bases between them. CDR3 DNA sequence: TGTGCCAGTAGTGGCGGTTTTGGAGAGACCCAGTACTTC. It encodes CASSGGFGETQYF.

The rearrangement links TRBV30 to TRBJ1-3; no clear D gene. CDR1 and CDR2 (germline): GTSNPN, SVGIG (reference sequence). The CDR3 runs 12 residues. V lost 7 bases, J lost 0 bases, and 7 bases lay in between. The CDR3 region is CASKSSGNTIYF. The CDR3 bases are TGTGCCTCCAAATCCTCTGGAAACACCATATATTTT.

The chain couples TRBV10-3 to TRBJ1-1, with a possible D match to TRBD1 (5 bases). Germline CDR1 and CDR2: ENHRY and SYGVKD. The CDR3 totals 14 residues. V was shortened by 3 bases and J by 0 bases, with 8 bases between the two germline ends. The CDR3 DNA reads as TGTGCCATCAGTGATTCAGGGATGAACACTGAAGCTTTCTTT. Encoded protein: CAISDSGMNTEAFF.

The V gene is TRBV7-2, the J gene TRBJ1-3; D is perhaps TRBD1 (6 bases). The length of the CDR3 is 16 residues. Deletions cut 3 bases from V and 0 bases from J, with 12 bases between. Germline CDR1 is SGHTA and CDR2 is FQGNSA. CDR3: CASSLSGGPSGNTIYF. CDR3 DNA: TGTGCCAGCAGCTTGTCCGGGGGGCCCTCTGGAAACACCATATATTTT. Full variable domain (rest looked up from reference TRBV7-2 and TRBJ1-3): GAGVSQSPSNKVTEKGKDVELRCDPISGHTALYWYRQSLGQGLEFLIYFQGNSAPDKSGLPSDRFSAERTGGSVSTLTIQRTQQEDSAVYLCASSLSGGPSGNTIYFGEGSWLTVV.

The rearrangement uses TRBV10-3 and TRBJ2-7, with 7 bases that match TRBD1. Trimming at V came to 6 bases and at J to 4 bases, leaving 6 bases not matched to a gene. Germline CDR1 reads ENHRY; CDR2 reads SYGVKD. The CDR3 has 13 residues. CDR3 in amino acids: CAISRQGRYEQYF. Written as DNA, the CDR3 is TGTGCCATCAGCCGACAGGGAAGGTACGAGCAGTACTTC.

The rearrangement links TRBV19 to TRBJ1-5, with D possibly being TRBD1 (5 bases). V gave up 7 bases and J gave up 7 bases, with 11 bases separating them. Germline loops: CDR1 LNHDA, CDR2 SQIVND (reference sequence). The CDR3 runs 12 residues. The CDR3 sequence is CASTTRGQPQHF. For the CDR3, the DNA is TGTGCCAGTACCACCCGGGGGCAGCCCCAGCATTTT.

The chain combines TRBV2 with TRBJ2-1; no reliable D call. Germline loops: CDR1 SNHLY, CDR2 FYNNEI. V was shortened by 4 bases and J by 8 bases, with 6 bases between the two germline ends. The CDR3 runs 11 residues. The CDR3 coding sequence is TGTGCCAGCAGTGCTCTCGATGAGCAGTTCTTC. The encoded protein is CASSALDEQFF.

This rearrangement joins TRBV2 to TRBJ2-1; 10 nucleotides align to TRBD1. V was clipped by 4 bases and J by 0 bases; unmatched bases: 12. This CDR3 is built from 19 residues. The germline V gene encodes CDR1 SNHLY and CDR2 FYNNEI. The CDR3 reads CASSGGTGALGSSYNEQFF. The CDR3, as DNA: TGTGCCAGCAGTGGGGGGACAGGGGCCCTAGGAAGCTCCTACAATGAGCAGTTCTTC.

This clone appeared once. The rearrangement uses TRBV10-2 and TRBJ2-2; 11 bases agree with TRBD2. The trim removed 0 bases at V and 0 bases at J, leaving 6 bases unmatched. The CDR3 covers 19 residues. CDR1 is WSHSY and CDR2 is SAAADI in the germline V gene. CDR3 coding DNA: TGCGCCAGCAGTGAGTCCCTAGCGGGGGGCCAGCCGAACACCGGGGAGCTGTTTTTT. As protein: CASSESLAGGQPNTGELFF.

The chain is built from TRBV9 and TRBJ2-5; 7 bases line up with TRBD2. Germline V gene sequence: CDR1 SGDLS, CDR2 YYNGEE. This CDR3 spans 15 amino acids. Trimming cost V 1 base and J 1 base; bases outside gene matches: 4. The CDR3 reads CASSVSPGGQETQYF. The CDR3 DNA is TGTGCCAGCAGCGTATCACCGGGGGGCCAAGAGACCCAGTACTTC.

The chain uses TRBV2 and TRBJ2-5, with TRBD2 as a possible D gene (6 bases). The length of the CDR3 is 13 residues. V was trimmed by 0 bases and J by 7 bases, leaving 9 bases between them. Germline V CDR1 and CDR2: SNHLY, FYNNEI. The CDR3 bases are TGTGCCAGCAGTGAAGCTTTGGGGGGGACCCAGTACTTC. It specifies CASSEALGGTQYF. The full variable domain, rest sourced from reference TRBV2 and TRBJ2-5, is EPEVTQTPSHQVTQMGQEVILRCVPISNHLYFYWYRQILGQKVEFLVSFYNNEISEKSEIFDDQFSVERPDGSNFTLKIRSTKLEDSAMYFCASSEALGGTQYFGPGTRLLVL.

The genes are TRBV5-1 and TRBJ1-4, with D perhaps matching TRBD1 (6 bases). Germline assignment: CDR1 SGHRS and CDR2 YFSETQ. This CDR3 is built from 15 residues. V lost 0 bases to trimming and J lost 7 bases, with 13 bases between them. Written as DNA, the CDR3 is TGCGCCAGCAGCTTGGTGTCCAGGGGAAGTGAAAAACTGTTTTTT. Protein product: CASSLVSRGSEKLFF.